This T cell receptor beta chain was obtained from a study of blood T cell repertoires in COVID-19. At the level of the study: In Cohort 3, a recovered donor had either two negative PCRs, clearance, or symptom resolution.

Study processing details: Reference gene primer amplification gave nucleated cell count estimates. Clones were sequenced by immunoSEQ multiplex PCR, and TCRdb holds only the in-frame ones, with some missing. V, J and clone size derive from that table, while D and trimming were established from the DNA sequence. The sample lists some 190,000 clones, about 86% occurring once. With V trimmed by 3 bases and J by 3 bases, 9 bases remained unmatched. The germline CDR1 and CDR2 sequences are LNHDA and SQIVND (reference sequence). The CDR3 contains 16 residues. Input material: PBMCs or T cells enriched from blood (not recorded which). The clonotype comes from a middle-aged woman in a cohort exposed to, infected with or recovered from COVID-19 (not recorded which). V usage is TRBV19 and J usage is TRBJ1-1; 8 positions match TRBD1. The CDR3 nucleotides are TGTGCCAGTAGTATGCGGGGGACAGGCGCCTACACTGAAGCTTTCTTT. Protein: CASSMRGTGAYTEAFF.